A single sample is the source of the 25 T cell receptor beta chains below, sequenced in a study of CD8 T cells in ankylosing spondylitis. Using its own MiXCR run on the 5' RACE reads, TCRdb lists one record per CDR3 protein. The sample yields approximately 300,000 distinct CDR3 sequences, about 20% seen once. Sequenced sample: blood, either unsorted or a sorted T cell fraction (not recorded which). Every receptor here comes from a female donor with ankylosing spondylitis or in good health (not recorded which).

This clonotype was seen many times. V is TRBV10-2 and J is TRBJ2-1, with 7 bases that match TRBD2. The CDR3 has 15 residues. The germline V gene has CDR1 WSHSY and CDR2 SAAADI. Trimming removed 4 bases from V and 5 bases from J; junction bases left unmatched: 8. The CDR3 spells CASSGSGIFNNEQFF. CDR3 nucleotides: TGCGCCAGCAGTGGGAGCGGGATCTTTAACAATGAGCAGTTCTTC.

The rearrangement links TRBV28 to TRBJ1-2, with 10 bases fitting TRBD1. Germline assignment: CDR1 MDHEN and CDR2 SYDVKM. The CDR3 contains 14 residues. The J segment lost 5 bases and the V segment lost 7 bases, leaving 7 bases of the junction unmatched. This CDR3 reads CASKGQGIRYGYTF. The DNA of the CDR3 is TGTGCCAGCAAGGGACAGGGGATCCGGTATGGCTACACCTTC.

There are a few counts of this clonotype. The chain couples TRBV18 to TRBJ2-5; weak D call: TRBD2 (6 bases). CDR1 KGHSH and CDR2 LQKENI come from the germline V gene. Trimming removed 0 bases at V and 3 bases at J, with 8 bases between. This CDR3 contains 14 residues. In DNA, the CDR3 is TGTGCCAGCTCACCACCCTCGGGAGAAGAGACCCAGTACTTC. This sequence encodes CASSPPSGEETQYF.

In its sample, this clonotype was seen a few times. This chain connects TRBV6-5 to TRBJ2-1; D unresolved. V lost 3 bases, J lost 0 bases, and 12 bases lay in between. The CDR3 totals 16 residues. Germline V gene lookup returns CDR1 MNHEY and CDR2 SVGAGI. The CDR3: CASSYRASRSYNEQFF. DNA of the CDR3: TGTGCCAGCAGTTATAGGGCGAGCCGCTCCTACAATGAGCAGTTCTTC.

This clonotype was observed a handful of times. The gene calls are TRBV3-1 and TRBJ1-2; D is uncertain. This CDR3 spans 15 amino acids. Trimming took 0 bases from V and 5 from J, leaving 13 bases between them. CDR1 LGHDT and CDR2 YNNKEL come from the germline V gene (reference sequence). The chain's CDR3 is CASSQDRMVQYGYTF. CDR3 DNA sequence: TGTGCCAGCAGCCAAGATCGTATGGTTCAGTATGGCTACACCTTC.

This clonotype was seen a handful of times. This sequence joins TRBV9 and TRBJ2-1; 11 bases fit TRBD2. This CDR3 is built from 17 residues. Germline V lookup: CDR1 SGDLS, CDR2 YYNGEE. The V gene end was trimmed by 0 bases and the J gene end by 10 bases; junction bases not matched to a gene: 12. The CDR3 DNA reads as TGTGCCAGCAGCGTAGGGGTTAGGTCTAGCGGGGGGAACGAGCAGTTCTTC. This translates into CASSVGVRSSGGNEQFF.

This clonotype was seen more than once but under ten times. V and J are TRBV7-8 and TRBJ1-1; D is undetermined. The CDR3 has 16 amino acids. Trimming cost V 3 bases and J 5 bases, with 19 bases left between them. Germline CDR1 is SGHVS and CDR2 is FQNEAQ. In DNA, the CDR3 is TGTGCCAGCAGCTTCCGAACAGTCTTAGGTGGGACTGAAGCTTTCTTT. It codes for CASSFRTVLGGTEAFF.

The chain uses TRBV10-3 and TRBJ1-1; D gene unclear. Trimming stripped 4 bases from V and 1 base from J, with 7 bases between. CDR3 length: 13 residues. Germline-derived CDR1 and CDR2 are ENHRY and SYGVKD. As DNA, the CDR3 is TGTGCCATCAGTGGGACGGGGAACACTGAAGCTTTCTTT. Amino acid sequence: CAISGTGNTEAFF.

The chain couples TRBV20-1 to TRBJ2-3; D possibly uses TRBD1 or TRBD2 (5 bases each). Per germline, CDR1 DFQATT and CDR2 SNEGSKA (reference sequence). Trimming took 8 bases from V and 3 from J, leaving 18 bases between them. The CDR3 spans 14 residues. The CDR3 sequence is CSHLSYEGTDTQYF. CDR3 nucleotide sequence: TGCAGTCATCTATCATACGAGGGGACAGATACGCAGTATTTT.

The chain is built from TRBV28 and TRBJ2-7; D is perhaps TRBD1 (5 bases). Germline V gives CDR1 MDHEN, CDR2 SYDVKM. V gave up 8 bases and J gave up 6 bases, with 14 bases separating them. The CDR3 covers 12 residues. The CDR3 here is CASDSRAREQYF. DNA for the CDR3: TGTGCCAGCGACTCCAGGGCTCGCGAGCAGTACTTC.

This clonotype was observed a few times. The genes are TRBV20-1 and TRBJ2-1; D tentatively reads TRBD1 or TRBD2 (5 bases each). V lost 3 bases and J lost 7, with 13 bases in between. The CDR3 sequence is 13 residues long. Germline V gene lookup returns CDR1 DFQATT and CDR2 SNEGSKA (reference sequence). The CDR3 here is CSARGDPRNEQFF. CDR3 sequence (DNA): TGCAGTGCTAGGGGGGACCCTAGAAATGAGCAGTTCTTC.

The rearrangement links TRBV28 to TRBJ2-1, with unresolved D. The CDR3 is 14 amino acids. CDR1 and CDR2 (germline): MDHEN, SYDVKM. Trimming removed 0 bases from V and 7 bases from J, with 10 bases in between. CDR3 sequence: CASSLWKSPNEQFF. Here the CDR3 DNA reads TGTGCCAGCAGTTTATGGAAGTCGCCGAATGAGCAGTTCTTC.

Only a few counts were recorded for this clonotype. CDR3 protein: CARGRGFF. The CDR3 DNA is TGTGCCAGAGGACGTGGGTTCTTC. The gene calls are TRBV27 and TRBJ2-1; no reliable D call. V lost 9 bases and J lost 15, with 9 bases in between. CDR3 size: 8 residues. CDR1 is MNHEY and CDR2 is SMNVEV in the germline V gene (reference sequence).

This clonotype came up a few times. The CDR3 DNA reads as TGTGCCAGCAGCCAACTGCGGGGGACTAGGACCGGGGAGCTGTTTTTT. Residues: CASSQLRGTRTGELFF. The chain employs TRBV5-5 and TRBJ2-2; 8 nucleotides align to TRBD2. The V and J ends lost 4 bases and 5 bases, in that order; junction bases with no gene match: 10. The length of the CDR3 is 16 residues. Germline lookup yields CDR1 SGHKS and CDR2 YYEKEE (reference sequence).

The table lists this clonotype with a few counts. The chain employs TRBV21-1 and TRBJ2-5; the D segment call TRBD1 is taken from the table without a DNA check. TRBV21-1 constitutes a pseudogene. The CDR3 has 15 amino acids. CDR3 sequence reads: CASSGGARPQETQYF. The CDR3 DNA reads TGTGCCAGCAGCGGGGGGGCGCGCCCTCAAGAGACCCAGTACTTC.

The sample holds many counts of this clonotype. The rearrangement links TRBV12-3 or TRBV12-4 to TRBJ2-7; no clear D. The CDR3 sequence is 12 residues long. Trimming cost V 5 bases and J 4 bases, with 9 bases left between them. CDR3 residues: CASSLDLYEQYF. CDR3 bases: TGTGCCAGCAGTCTCGACCTGTACGAGCAGTACTTC.

The chain carries TRBV5-1 and TRBJ1-6; 7 bases are a match to TRBD1. The CDR3 runs 15 residues. Looked up from germline, CDR1 is SGHRS and CDR2 is YFSETQ. After removal of 4 bases from V and 7 bases from J, the junction contained 8 bases not matched to a gene. This CDR3 reads CASSRSGTENSPLHF. In DNA form, the CDR3 reads TGCGCCAGCAGCCGATCCGGGACAGAGAATTCACCCCTCCACTTT.

The chain couples TRBV20-1 to TRBJ2-3, with TRBD2 identical over 11 bases. Germline lookup yields CDR1 DFQATT and CDR2 SNEGSKA (reference sequence). V shed 1 base, J shed 5 bases, and the junction held 2 bases outside the gene matches. The CDR3 covers 14 residues. CDR3: CSARVAGGGDTQYF. Written as DNA, the CDR3 is TGCAGTGCTAGAGTAGCGGGAGGGGGAGATACGCAGTATTTT.

The genes are TRBV20-1 and TRBJ2-5; TRBD2 aligns across 10 bases. With V trimmed by 3 bases and J by 2 bases, 6 bases remained unmatched. The CDR3 length is 15 residues. Germline lookup yields CDR1 DFQATT and CDR2 SNEGSKA (reference sequence). The CDR3 DNA reads as TGCAGTGCTAGTCCGGGACTAGCGCCTCAAGAGACCCAGTACTTC. It specifies CSASPGLAPQETQYF.

This rearrangement joins TRBV7-2 to TRBJ2-3; TRBD2 matches 12 bases. The V segment lost 7 bases and the J segment 4 bases; nucleotides outside the gene matches: 6. This CDR3 region has 15 residues. Germline CDR1 is SGHTA and CDR2 is FQGNSA. The CDR3 bases are TGTGCCAGCAACCTAGCGGGAGGGTCTCCAGATACGCAGTATTTT. Protein sequence: CASNLAGGSPDTQYF. Supplemented by reference TRBV7-2 and TRBJ2-3, the full variable domain reads GAGVSQSPSNKVTEKGKDVELRCDPISGHTALYWYRQSLGQGLEFLIYFQGNSAPDKSGLPSDRFSAERTGGSVSTLTIQRTQQEDSAVYLCASNLAGGSPDTQYFGPGTRLTVL.

This clonotype occurred a few times. The rearrangement joins TRBV6-5 to TRBJ2-7; 7 bases are shared with TRBD2. The CDR3 length is 18 residues. V lost 0 bases, J lost 4 bases, and 15 bases stayed unmatched. CDR1 MNHEY and CDR2 SVGAGI come from the germline V gene. For the CDR3, the DNA is TGTGCCAGCAGTTACTCGACGAATTCGCCTAGCGGACTTTACGAGCAGTACTTC. Amino acids: CASSYSTNSPSGLYEQYF.

The V gene is TRBV18, the J gene TRBJ2-2; a possible D gene is TRBD1 (5 bases). Looked up from germline, CDR1 is KGHSH and CDR2 is LQKENI. The CDR3 spans 14 residues. V was cut by 3 bases and J by 1 base, with 6 bases left in between. The CDR3 DNA follows: TGTGCCAGCTCACCGCAGGGGAACACCGGGGAGCTGTTTTTT. Amino acid sequence: CASSPQGNTGELFF.

V is TRBV20-1 and J is TRBJ2-1; 8 bases are shared with TRBD2. CDR1 is DFQATT, CDR2 SNEGSKA, per germline (reference sequence). This CDR3 has 14 residues. Trimming at V came to 0 bases and at J to 9 bases, leaving 7 bases not matched to a gene. CDR3 in amino acids: CSARDLLAGGEQFF. CDR3 DNA: TGCAGTGCTAGAGATCTCCTGGCGGGGGGTGAGCAGTTCTTC.

This clonotype was seen repeatedly, ten times or more. The chain joins TRBV27 to TRBJ1-3; D is unclear. The V gene lost 5 bases and the J gene lost 2 bases, with 16 bases spanning the gap. This CDR3 contains 16 residues. The germline gives CDR1 MNHEY, CDR2 SMNVEV (reference sequence). CDR3 nucleotides: TGTGCCAGCAGTGACTTGGTGGGAGGAACTGGAAACACCATATATTTT. Protein product: CASSDLVGGTGNTIYF.

In its sample, this clonotype was seen many times. The rearrangement links TRBV7-9 to TRBJ2-1; no firm D call. The V end was cut by 5 bases, the J end by 5 bases, with 7 bases between. This CDR3 region has 12 residues. The germline gives CDR1 SEHNR, CDR2 FQNEAQ (reference sequence). The CDR3 protein is CASSRLNNEQFF. CDR3 DNA: TGTGCCAGCAGCAGGCTGAACAATGAGCAGTTCTTC.